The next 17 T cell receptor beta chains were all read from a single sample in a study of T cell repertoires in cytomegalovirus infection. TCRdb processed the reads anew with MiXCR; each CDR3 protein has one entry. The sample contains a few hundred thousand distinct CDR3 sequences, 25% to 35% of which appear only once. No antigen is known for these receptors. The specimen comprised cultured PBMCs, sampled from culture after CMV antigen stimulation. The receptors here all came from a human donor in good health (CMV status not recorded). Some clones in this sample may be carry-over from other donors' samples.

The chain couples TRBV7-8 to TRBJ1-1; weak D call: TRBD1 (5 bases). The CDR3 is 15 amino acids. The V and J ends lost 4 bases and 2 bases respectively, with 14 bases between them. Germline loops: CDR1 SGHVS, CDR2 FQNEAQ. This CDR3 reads CASSWKSGPNTEAFF. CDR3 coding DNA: TGTGCCAGCAGCTGGAAGTCGGGACCTAACACTGAAGCTTTCTTT.

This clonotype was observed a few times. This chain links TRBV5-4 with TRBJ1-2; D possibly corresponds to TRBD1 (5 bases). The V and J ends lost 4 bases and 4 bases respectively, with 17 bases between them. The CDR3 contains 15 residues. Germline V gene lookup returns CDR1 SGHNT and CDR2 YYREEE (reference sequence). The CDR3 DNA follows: TGTGCCAGCAGCCGGGACCGGAGTGGAGGCTATGGCTACACCTTC. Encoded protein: CASSRDRSGGYGYTF. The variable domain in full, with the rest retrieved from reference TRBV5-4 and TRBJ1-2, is ETGVTQSPTHLIKTRGQQVTLRCSSQSGHNTVSWYQQALGQGPQFIFQYYREEENGRGNFPPRFSGLQFPNYSSELNVNALELDDSALYLCASSRDRSGGYGYTFGSGTRLTVV.

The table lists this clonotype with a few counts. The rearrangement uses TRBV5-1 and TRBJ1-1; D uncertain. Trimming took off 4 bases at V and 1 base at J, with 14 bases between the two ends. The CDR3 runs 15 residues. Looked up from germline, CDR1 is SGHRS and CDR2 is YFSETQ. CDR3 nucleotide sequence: TGCGCCAGCAGCAACGTTGGACGGGCGAACACTGAAGCTTTCTTT. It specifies CASSNVGRANTEAFF.

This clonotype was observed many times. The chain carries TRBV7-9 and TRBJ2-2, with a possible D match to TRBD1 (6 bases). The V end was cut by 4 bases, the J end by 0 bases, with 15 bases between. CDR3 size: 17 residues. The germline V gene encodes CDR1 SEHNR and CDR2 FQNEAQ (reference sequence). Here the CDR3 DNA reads TGTGCCAGCAGCTGGGGACAAGGGGCTACGAACACCGGGGAGCTGTTTTTT. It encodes CASSWGQGATNTGELFF.

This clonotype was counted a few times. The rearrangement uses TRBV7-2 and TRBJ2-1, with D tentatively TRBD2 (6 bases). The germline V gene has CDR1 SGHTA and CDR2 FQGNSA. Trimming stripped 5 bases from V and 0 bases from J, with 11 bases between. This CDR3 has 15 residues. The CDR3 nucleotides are TGTGCCAGCAGCCCGGGACTGAGCTCCTACAATGAGCAGTTCTTC. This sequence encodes CASSPGLSSYNEQFF.

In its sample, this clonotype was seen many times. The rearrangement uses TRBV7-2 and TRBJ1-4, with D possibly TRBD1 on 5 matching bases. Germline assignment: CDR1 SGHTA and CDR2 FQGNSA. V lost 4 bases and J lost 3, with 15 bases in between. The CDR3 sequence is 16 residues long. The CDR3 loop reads CASSSSPGTANEKLFF. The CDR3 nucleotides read TGTGCCAGCAGCTCGAGCCCCGGGACGGCTAATGAAAAACTGTTTTTT. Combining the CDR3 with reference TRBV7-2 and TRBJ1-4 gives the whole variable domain GAGVSQSPSNKVTEKGKDVELRCDPISGHTALYWYRQSLGQGLEFLIYFQGNSAPDKSGLPSDRFSAERTGGSVSTLTIQRTQQEDSAVYLCASSSSPGTANEKLFFGSGTQLSVL.

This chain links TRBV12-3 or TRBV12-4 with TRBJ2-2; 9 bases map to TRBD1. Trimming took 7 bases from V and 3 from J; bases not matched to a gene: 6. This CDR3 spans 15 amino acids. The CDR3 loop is CASNGQGHYTGELFF. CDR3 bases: TGTGCCAGCAACGGACAGGGGCATTACACCGGGGAGCTGTTTTTT.

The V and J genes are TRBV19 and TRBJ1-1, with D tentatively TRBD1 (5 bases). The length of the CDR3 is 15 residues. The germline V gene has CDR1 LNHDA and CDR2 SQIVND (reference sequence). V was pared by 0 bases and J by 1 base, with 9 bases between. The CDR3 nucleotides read TGTGCCAGTAGTATAGAGGCAGGGAGGAACACTGAAGCTTTCTTT. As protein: CASSIEAGRNTEAFF.

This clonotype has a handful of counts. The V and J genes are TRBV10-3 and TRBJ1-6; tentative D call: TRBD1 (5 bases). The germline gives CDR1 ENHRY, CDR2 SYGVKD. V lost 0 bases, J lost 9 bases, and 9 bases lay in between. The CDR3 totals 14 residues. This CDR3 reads CAISESSGSSPLHF. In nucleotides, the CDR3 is TGTGCCATCAGTGAGTCCTCAGGGAGTTCACCCCTCCACTTT.

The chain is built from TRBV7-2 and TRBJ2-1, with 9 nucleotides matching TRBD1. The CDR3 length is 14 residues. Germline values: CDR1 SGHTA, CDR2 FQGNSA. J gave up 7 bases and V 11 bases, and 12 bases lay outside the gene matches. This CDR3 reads CAGSRDRGANEQFF. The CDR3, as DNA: TGTGCCGGATCGCGAGACAGGGGGGCGAATGAGCAGTTCTTC.

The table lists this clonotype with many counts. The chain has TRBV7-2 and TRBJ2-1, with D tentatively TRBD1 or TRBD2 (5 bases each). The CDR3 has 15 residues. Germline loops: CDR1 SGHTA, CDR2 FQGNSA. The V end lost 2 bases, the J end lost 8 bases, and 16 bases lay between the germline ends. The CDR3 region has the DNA TGTGCCAGCAGCTTATTAGGGAGAACCAGGGATGAGCAGTTCTTC. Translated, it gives CASSLLGRTRDEQFF.

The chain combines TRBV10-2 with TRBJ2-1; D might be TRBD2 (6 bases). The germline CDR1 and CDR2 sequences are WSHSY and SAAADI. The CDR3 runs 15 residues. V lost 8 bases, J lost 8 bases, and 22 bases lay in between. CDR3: CASLRAPRLGDEQFF. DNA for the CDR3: TGCGCCAGCCTCCGAGCGCCCCGACTAGGGGATGAGCAGTTCTTC.

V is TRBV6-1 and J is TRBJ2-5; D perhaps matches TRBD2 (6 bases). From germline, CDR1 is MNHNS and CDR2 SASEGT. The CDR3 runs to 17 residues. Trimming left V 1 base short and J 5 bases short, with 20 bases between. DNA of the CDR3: TGTGCCAGCAGTGAAGTTTTGGGCGGGGAGTCGGGGGAGACCCAGTACTTC. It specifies CASSEVLGGESGETQYF.

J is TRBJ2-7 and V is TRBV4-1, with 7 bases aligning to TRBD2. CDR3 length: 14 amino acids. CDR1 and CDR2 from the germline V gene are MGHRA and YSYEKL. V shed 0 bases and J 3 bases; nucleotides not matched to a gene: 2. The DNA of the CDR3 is TGCGCCAGCAGCCAAGAACGGGACTACTACGAGCAGTACGTC. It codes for CASSQERDYYEQYV.

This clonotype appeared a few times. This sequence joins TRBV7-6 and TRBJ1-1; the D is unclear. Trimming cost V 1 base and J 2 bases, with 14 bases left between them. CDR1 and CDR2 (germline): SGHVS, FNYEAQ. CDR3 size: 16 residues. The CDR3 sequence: CASSLDAPGANTEAFF. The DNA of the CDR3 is TGTGCCAGCAGCTTAGACGCGCCAGGAGCAAACACTGAAGCTTTCTTT.

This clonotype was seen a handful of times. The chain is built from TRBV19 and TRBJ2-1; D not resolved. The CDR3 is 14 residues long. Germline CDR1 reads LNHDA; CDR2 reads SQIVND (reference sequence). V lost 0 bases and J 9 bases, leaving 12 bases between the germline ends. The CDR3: CASSIDLLGSEQFF. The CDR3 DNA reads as TGTGCCAGTAGTATAGATCTATTGGGAAGTGAGCAGTTCTTC.

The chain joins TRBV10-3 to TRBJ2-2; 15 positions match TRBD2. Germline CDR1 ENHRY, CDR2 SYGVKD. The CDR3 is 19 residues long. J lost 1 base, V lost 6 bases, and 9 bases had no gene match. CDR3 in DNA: TGTGCCATCAGCCCGACAGGGACTAGCGGGAGGAGGAACACCGGGGAGCTGTTTTTT. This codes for CAISPTGTSGRRNTGELFF.